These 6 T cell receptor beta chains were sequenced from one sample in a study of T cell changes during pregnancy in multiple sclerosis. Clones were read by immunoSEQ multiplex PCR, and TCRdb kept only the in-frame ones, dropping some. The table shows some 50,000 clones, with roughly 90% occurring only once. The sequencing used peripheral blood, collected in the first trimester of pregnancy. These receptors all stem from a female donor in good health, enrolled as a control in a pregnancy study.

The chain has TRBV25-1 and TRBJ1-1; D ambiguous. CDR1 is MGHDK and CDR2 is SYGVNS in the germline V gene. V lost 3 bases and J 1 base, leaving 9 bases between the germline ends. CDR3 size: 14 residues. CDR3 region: CASSDISGNTEAFF. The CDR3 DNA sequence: TGTGCCAGCAGTGATATTTCAGGGAACACTGAAGCTTTCTTT.

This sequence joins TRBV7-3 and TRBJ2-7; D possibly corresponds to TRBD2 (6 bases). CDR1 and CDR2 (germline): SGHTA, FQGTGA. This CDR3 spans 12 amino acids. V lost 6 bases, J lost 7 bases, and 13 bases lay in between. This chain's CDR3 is CASSPNGGEQYF. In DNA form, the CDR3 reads TGTGCCAGCAGTCCAAATGGGGGGGAGCAGTACTTC.

CDR3 DNA sequence: TGTGCCAGCAGCTTACAAGCGGGGAGCTCCTACAATGAGCAGTTCTTC. It yields the protein CASSLQAGSSYNEQFF. The V call is TRBV7-6, the J call TRBJ2-1; 7 nucleotides align to TRBD2. With V trimmed by 2 bases and J by 0 bases, 4 bases remained unmatched. The CDR3 sequence is 16 residues long. The germline V gene encodes CDR1 SGHVS and CDR2 FNYEAQ.

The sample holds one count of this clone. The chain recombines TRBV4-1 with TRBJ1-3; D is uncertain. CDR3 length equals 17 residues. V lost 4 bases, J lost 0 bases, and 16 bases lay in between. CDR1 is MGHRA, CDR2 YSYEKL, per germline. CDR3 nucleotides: TGCGCCAGCAGCCGGCTCCCTACAGTTTTCTCTGGAAACACCATATATTTT. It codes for CASSRLPTVFSGNTIYF.

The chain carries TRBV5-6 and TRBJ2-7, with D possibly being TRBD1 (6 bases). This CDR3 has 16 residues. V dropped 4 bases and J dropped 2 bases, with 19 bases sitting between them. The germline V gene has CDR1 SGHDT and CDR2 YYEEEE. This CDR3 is CASSVMGAILPYEQYF. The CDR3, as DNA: TGTGCCAGCAGCGTAATGGGGGCGATTCTCCCCTACGAGCAGTACTTC. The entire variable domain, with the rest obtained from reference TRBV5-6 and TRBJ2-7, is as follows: DAGVTQSPTHLIKTRGQQVTLRCSPKSGHDTVSWYQQALGQGPQFIFQYYEEEERQRGNFPDRFSGHQFPNYSSELNVNALLLGDSALYLCASSVMGAILPYEQYFGPGTRLTVT.

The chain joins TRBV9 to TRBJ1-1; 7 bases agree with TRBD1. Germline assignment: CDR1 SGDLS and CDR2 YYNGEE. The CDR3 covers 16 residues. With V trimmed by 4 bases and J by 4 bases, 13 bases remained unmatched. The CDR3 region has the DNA TGTGCCAGCAGCCCGCATAGACAGGGTTGGGGCACTGAAGCTTTCTTT. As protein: CASSPHRQGWGTEAFF.